This T cell receptor (beta chain) came from a study of blood T cells in healthy people across ages. Study-wide results and caveats: Possibly confounding the expanded clonotype changes was the fact that donor CMV status was unknown. Unsorted PBMCs blocked a conclusive comparison of naive and antigen-experienced cells. Long-lived donors had more naive CD4+ cells and higher diversity than aged donors.

V gave up 0 bases and J gave up 7 bases; unmatched junction bases: 10. The CDR3 extends over 17 amino acids. The germline CDR1 and CDR2 sequences are MGHRA and YSYEKL. Points on this clonotype: Its antigen remains unknown.

Together with a sample-barcoded 5' primer, a J-beta primer mix was included in a second PCR lasting about 6 to 11 cycles. Every molecule of cDNA carried a tag from a template-switch adaptor with 12 random nucleotides. TCRdb redid the calling of the 5' RACE reads with MiXCR, one entry per CDR3 protein. The table lists 1.5 million to 2 million distinct CDR3 sequences, about 49% of them singletons. The chain combines TRBV4-1 with TRBJ2-1; the match to TRBD1 covers 9 bases. The source of this sequence is a woman between 40 and 55 years old in good health. Sequencing was carried out using blood. In DNA form, the CDR3 reads TGCGCCAGCAGCCAAGATTCCGGGACAGGGAGGAGGAATGAGCAGTTCTTC. It codes for CASSQDSGTGRRNEQFF.